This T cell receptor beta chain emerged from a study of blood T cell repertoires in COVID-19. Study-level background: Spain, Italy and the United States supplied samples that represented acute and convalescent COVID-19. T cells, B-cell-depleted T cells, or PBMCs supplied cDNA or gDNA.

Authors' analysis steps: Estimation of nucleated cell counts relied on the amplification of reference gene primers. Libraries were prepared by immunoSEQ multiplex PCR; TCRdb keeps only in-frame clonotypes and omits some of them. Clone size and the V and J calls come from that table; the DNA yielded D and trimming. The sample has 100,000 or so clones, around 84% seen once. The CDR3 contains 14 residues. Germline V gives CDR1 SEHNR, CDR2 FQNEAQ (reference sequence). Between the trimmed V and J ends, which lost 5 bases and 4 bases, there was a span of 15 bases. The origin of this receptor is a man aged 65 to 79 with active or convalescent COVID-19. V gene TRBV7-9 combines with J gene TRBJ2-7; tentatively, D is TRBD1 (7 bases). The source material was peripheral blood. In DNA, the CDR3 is TGTGCCAGCAGCCATGGAGGGACAGTATACGAGCAGTACTTC. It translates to CASSHGGTVYEQYF.